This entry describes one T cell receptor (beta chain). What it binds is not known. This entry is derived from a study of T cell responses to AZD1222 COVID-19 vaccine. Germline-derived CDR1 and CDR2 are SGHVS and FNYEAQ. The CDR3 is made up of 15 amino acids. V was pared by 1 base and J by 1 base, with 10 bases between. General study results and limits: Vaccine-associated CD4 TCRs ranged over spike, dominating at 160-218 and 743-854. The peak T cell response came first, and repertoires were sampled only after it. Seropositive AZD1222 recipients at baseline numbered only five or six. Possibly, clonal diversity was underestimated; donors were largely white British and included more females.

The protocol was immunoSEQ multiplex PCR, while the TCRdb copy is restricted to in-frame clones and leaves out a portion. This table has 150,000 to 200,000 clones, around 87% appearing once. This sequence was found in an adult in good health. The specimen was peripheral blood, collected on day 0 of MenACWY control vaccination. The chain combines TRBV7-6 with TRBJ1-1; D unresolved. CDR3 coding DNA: TGTGCCAGCAGCTTAGAGGCGCGCCAGAACACTGAAGCTTTCTTT. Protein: CASSLEARQNTEAFF.